What follows are 10 T cell receptor beta chains derived from one specimen sequenced in a study of T cells in Graves' hyperthyroidism and ophthalmopathy. The source material, RNA transcripts, was used to amplify TCR beta CDR3 regions. First-round RT-PCR targeting the TCR CDR3 was performed with the HTBI primer set. TCRdb ran MiXCR on the multiplex PCR reads and lists one entry per CDR3 protein. This table holds about 720,000 distinct CDR3 sequences, about a sixth found once. Specimen: blood. The receptor set was obtained from a man aged 18-30 years with Graves' hyperthyroidism.

This clonotype came up many times. The chain is built from TRBV11-2 and TRBJ2-5; 10 bases agree with TRBD1. Germline values: CDR1 SGHAT, CDR2 FQNNGV. The ends lost 7 bases at V and 1 base at J; junction bases unmatched: 15. This CDR3 has 18 amino acids. CDR3 sequence (DNA): TGTGCCAGCACCCCAGGGGACAGGGGAATGAGTGGCCAAGAGACCCAGTACTTC. The encoded protein is CASTPGDRGMSGQETQYF.

The chain employs TRBV6-1 and TRBJ1-2, with D perhaps matching TRBD1 (5 bases). The CDR3 covers 16 residues. Between the trimmed V and J ends, which lost 0 bases and 4 bases, there was a span of 15 bases. The germline V gene has CDR1 MNHNS and CDR2 SASEGT. The CDR3 DNA follows: TGTGCCAGCAGTGAAGCCGTGACAGCCAATTCCTATGGCTACACCTTC. Translation: CASSEAVTANSYGYTF.

The chain employs TRBV4-1 and TRBJ1-5; 10 positions match TRBD1. V lost 0 bases, J lost 2 bases, and 10 bases stayed unmatched. Germline loops: CDR1 MGHRA, CDR2 YSYEKL. This CDR3 has 19 amino acids. The DNA for the CDR3 is TGCGCCAGCAGCCAAGATCGGGGACAGGGGAATGGGGGCAATCAGCCCCAGCATTTT. Translated: CASSQDRGQGNGGNQPQHF.

About this clonotype: Possible read error: a much larger clone is one base away. The chain is built from TRBV6-9 and TRBJ2-7; TRBD1 might be the D (6 bases). Germline V lookup: CDR1 MNHGY, CDR2 SVAAGI. The CDR3 loop spans 14 amino acids. Trimming removed 4 bases at V and 2 bases at J, with 12 bases between. CDR3 region: CASSCPQGPYEQYF. CDR3 nucleotides: TGTGCCAGCAGTTGCCCACAGGGCCCCTACGAGCAGTACTTC.

This clonotype was seen at least ten times. The rearrangement joins TRBV20-1 to TRBJ2-1; 9 bases match TRBD2. Per the germline V gene, CDR1 is DFQATT and CDR2 is SNEGSKA (reference sequence). J lost 3 bases, V lost 2 bases, and 5 bases had no gene match. The CDR3 contains 15 residues. The CDR3 loop reads CSARLAGRIYNEQFF. The DNA of the CDR3 is TGCAGTGCTAGACTAGCGGGAAGAATCTACAATGAGCAGTTCTTC.

This clonotype appeared a few times. The chain carries TRBV3-1 and TRBJ1-2, with D perhaps TRBD1 (5 bases). Germline lookup yields CDR1 LGHDT and CDR2 YNNKEL (reference sequence). This CDR3 is 14 amino acids long. Between the trimmed V and J ends, which lost 4 bases and 6 bases, there was a span of 15 bases. The CDR3 loop is CASSPPGGYHGYTF. DNA of the CDR3: TGTGCCAGCAGCCCCCCGGGGGGGTACCATGGCTACACCTTC. The complete variable domain, with remaining parts taken from reference TRBV3-1 and TRBJ1-2, reads DTAVSQTPKYLVTQMGNDKSIKCEQNLGHDTMYWYKQDSKKFLKIMFSYNNKELIINETVPNRFSPKSPDKAHLNLHINSLELGDSAVYFCASSPPGGYHGYTFGSGTRLTVV.

Ten or more counts support this clonotype. CDR3 sequence reads: CASSADKPSEAFF. CDR3 nucleotide sequence: TGTGCCAGCAGTGCAGACAAGCCCTCTGAAGCTTTCTTT. The rearrangement uses TRBV12-3 or TRBV12-4 and TRBJ1-1, with D uncertain. The CDR3 totals 13 residues. V gave up 5 bases and J gave up 6 bases, with 13 bases separating them.

The sample holds many counts of this clonotype. The chain links TRBV28 to TRBJ2-5, with 9 bases matching TRBD1. Germline V gene sequence: CDR1 MDHEN, CDR2 SYDVKM. The CDR3 runs 15 residues. V lost 5 bases, J lost 4 bases, and 8 bases stayed unmatched. The CDR3 bases are TGTGCCAGCAGTATTCCCGGGACAGGGTTAGAGACCCAGTACTTC. It is translated as CASSIPGTGLETQYF.

The chain carries TRBV6-5 and TRBJ2-2; 9 bases agree with TRBD2. CDR3 length: 15 residues. The J segment lost 3 bases and the V segment lost 2 bases, leaving 1 base of the junction unmatched. Germline V gene data show CDR1 as MNHEY and CDR2 as SVGAGI. The CDR3, as DNA: TGTGCCAGCAGTTACAGCGGGAGGTACACCGGGGAGCTGTTTTTT. Its translation is CASSYSGRYTGELFF.

This chain joins TRBV5-1 and TRBJ2-1, with 12 bases that match TRBD1. CDR1 and CDR2 from the germline V gene are SGHRS and YFSETQ. J gave up 8 bases and V 8 bases, and 11 bases lay outside the gene matches. The CDR3 loop spans 15 amino acids. The CDR3 reads CASSPGTGGLDEQFF. The CDR3 bases are TGCGCCAGTTCACCCGGGACAGGGGGCTTAGATGAGCAGTTCTTC.